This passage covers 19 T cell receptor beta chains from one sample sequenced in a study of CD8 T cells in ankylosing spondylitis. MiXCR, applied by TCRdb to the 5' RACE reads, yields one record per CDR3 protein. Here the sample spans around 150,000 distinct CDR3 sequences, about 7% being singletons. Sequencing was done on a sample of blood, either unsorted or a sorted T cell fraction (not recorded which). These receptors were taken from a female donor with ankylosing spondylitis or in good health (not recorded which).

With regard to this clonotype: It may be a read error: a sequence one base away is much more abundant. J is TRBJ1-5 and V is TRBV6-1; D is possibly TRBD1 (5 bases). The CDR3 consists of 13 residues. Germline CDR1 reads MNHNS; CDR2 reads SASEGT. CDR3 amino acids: CAGSGRGGKPQHF. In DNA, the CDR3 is TGTGCCGGCAGTGGAAGGGGAGGGAAGCCCCAGCATTTT.

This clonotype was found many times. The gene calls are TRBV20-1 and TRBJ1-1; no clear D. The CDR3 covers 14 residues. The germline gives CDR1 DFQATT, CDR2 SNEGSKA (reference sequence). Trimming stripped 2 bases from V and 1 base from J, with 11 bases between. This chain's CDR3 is CSARPSHGNTEAFF. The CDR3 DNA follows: TGCAGTGCTAGACCCTCTCACGGGAACACTGAAGCTTTCTTT.

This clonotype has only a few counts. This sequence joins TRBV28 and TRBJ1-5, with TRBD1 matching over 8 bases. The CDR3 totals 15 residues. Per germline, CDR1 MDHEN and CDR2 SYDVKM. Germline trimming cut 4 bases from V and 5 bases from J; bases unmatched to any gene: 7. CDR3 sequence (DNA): TGTGCCAGCAGTTACCAACGACAGGGGTATCAGCCCCAGCATTTT. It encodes CASSYQRQGYQPQHF.

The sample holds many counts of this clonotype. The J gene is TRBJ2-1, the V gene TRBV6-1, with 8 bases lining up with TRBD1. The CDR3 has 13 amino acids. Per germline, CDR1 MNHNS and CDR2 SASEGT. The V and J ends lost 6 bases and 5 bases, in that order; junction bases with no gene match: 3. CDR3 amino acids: CASRETGDNEQFF. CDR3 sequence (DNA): TGTGCCAGCAGGGAGACAGGGGACAATGAGCAGTTCTTC.

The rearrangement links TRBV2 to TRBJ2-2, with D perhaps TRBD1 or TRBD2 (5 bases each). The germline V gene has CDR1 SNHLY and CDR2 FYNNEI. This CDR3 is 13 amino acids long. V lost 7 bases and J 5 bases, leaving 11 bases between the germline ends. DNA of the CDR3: TGTGCCAGCACCGGGACCGCAACCGGGGAGCTGTTTTTT. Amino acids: CASTGTATGELFF.

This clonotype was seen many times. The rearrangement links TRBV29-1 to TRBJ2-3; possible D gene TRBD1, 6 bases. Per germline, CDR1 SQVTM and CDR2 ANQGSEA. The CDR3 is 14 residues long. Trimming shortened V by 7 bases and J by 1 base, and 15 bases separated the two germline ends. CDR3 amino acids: CSAGPGTRTDTQYF. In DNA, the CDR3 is TGCAGCGCGGGACCCGGGACACGCACAGATACGCAGTATTTT.

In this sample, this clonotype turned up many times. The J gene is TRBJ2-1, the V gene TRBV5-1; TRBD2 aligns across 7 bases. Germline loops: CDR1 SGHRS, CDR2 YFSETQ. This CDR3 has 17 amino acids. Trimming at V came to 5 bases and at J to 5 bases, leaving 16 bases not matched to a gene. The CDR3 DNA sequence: TGCGCCAGCAGTCCCCGACTAGCCTCGATGGCCCACAATGAGCAGTTCTTC. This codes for CASSPRLASMAHNEQFF.

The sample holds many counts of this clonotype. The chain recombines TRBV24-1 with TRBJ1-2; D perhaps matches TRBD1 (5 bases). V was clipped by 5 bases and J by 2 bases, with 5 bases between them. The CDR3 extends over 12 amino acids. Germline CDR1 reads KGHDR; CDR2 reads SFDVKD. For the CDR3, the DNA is TGTGCCACCAGTGCAGGGAACTATGGCTACACCTTC. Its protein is CATSAGNYGYTF.

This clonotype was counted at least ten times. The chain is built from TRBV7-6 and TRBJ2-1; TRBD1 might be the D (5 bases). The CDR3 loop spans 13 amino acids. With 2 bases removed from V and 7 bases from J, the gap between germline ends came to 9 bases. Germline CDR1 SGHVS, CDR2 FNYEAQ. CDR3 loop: CASSLFQGNEQFF. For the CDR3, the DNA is TGTGCCAGCAGCTTATTTCAGGGAAATGAGCAGTTCTTC.

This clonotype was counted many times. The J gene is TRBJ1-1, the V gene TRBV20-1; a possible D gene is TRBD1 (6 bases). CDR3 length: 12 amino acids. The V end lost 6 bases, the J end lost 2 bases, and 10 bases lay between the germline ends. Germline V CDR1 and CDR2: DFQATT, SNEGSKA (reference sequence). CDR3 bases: TGCAGTGCCCAGGACAGCAACACTGAAGCTTTCTTT. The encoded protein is CSAQDSNTEAFF.

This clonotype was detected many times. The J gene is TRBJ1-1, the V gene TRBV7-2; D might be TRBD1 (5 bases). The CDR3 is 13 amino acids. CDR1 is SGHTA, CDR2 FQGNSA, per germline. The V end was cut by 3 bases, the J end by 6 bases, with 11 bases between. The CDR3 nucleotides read TGTGCCAGCAGCTTCACCCAGGGTGCTGAAGCTTTCTTT. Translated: CASSFTQGAEAFF.

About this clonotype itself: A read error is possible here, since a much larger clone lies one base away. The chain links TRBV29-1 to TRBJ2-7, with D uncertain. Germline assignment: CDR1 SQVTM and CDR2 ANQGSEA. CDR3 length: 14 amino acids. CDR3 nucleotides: TGCTGCGTTGAGGACCCCCGGAGTGGGAACGAGCAGTACTTC. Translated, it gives CCVEDPRSGNEQYF.

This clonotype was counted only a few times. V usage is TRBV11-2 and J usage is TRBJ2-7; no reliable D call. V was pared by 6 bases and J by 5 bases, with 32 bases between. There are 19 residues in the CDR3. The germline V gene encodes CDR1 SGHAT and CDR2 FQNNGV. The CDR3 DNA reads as TGTGCCAGCAGATTACGGGCCCTCGCCCTCGGACGGGCCGGAGACGAGCAGTACTTC. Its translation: CASRLRALALGRAGDEQYF. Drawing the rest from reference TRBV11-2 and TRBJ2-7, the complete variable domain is EAGVAQSPRYKIIEKRQSVAFWCNPISGHATLYWYQQILGQGPKLLIQFQNNGVVDDSQLPKDRFSAERLKGVDSTLKIQPAKLEDSAVYLCASRLRALALGRAGDEQYFGPGTRLTVT.

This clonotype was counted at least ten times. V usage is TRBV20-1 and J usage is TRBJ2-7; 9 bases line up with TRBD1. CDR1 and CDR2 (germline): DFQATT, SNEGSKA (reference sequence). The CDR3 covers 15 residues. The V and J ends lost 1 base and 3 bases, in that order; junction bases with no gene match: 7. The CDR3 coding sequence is TGCAGTGCTAGAGTCCCGGGACAGGGCGACTACGAGCAGTACTTC. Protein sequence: CSARVPGQGDYEQYF.

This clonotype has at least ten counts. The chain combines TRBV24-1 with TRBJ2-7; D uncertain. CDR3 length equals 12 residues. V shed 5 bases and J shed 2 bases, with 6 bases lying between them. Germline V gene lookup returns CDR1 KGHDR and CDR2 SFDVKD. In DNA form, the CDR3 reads TGTGCCACCAGTGTCGGACCCTACGAGCAGTACTTC. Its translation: CATSVGPYEQYF.

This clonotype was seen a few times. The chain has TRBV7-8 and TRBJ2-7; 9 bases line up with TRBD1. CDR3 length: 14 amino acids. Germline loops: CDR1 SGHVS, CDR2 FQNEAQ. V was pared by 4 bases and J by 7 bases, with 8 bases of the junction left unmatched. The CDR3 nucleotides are TGTGCCAGCAGCTCCGGGACAGGGATTCCTGAGCAGTACTTC. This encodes CASSSGTGIPEQYF.

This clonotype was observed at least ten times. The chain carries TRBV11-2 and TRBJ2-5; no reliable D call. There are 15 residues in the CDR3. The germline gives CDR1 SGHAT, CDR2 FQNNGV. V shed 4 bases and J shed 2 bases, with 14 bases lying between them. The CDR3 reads CASSSDYGVQETQYF. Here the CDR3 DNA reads TGTGCCAGCAGCTCGGATTATGGGGTACAAGAGACCCAGTACTTC.

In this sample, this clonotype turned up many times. The CDR3 is CATSNPSFVEQFF. The CDR3 nucleotides are TGTGCCACCAGCAACCCCTCCTTCGTGGAGCAGTTCTTC. This chain joins TRBV15 and TRBJ2-1; D remains ambiguous. Germline CDR1 and CDR2: LNHNV and YYDKDF (reference sequence). V gave up 4 bases and J gave up 10 bases, with 14 bases separating them. The CDR3 spans 13 residues.

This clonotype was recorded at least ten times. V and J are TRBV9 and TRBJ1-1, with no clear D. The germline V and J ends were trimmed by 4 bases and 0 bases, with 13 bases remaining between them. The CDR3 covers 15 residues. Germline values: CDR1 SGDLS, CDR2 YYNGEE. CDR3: CASSPGGRVNTEAFF. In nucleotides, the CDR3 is TGTGCCAGCAGCCCCGGAGGTAGGGTGAACACTGAAGCTTTCTTT.